This T cell receptor (beta chain) was obtained from a study of T cells in Graves' hyperthyroidism and ophthalmopathy. Pregnant or lactating patients were excluded, as were those with uncontrolled infection or other autoimmune disease. Fresh peripheral blood, approximately 10 ml, was the source of the PBMCs. This clonotype was picked up many times. Its target is unknown. Amplification of TCR beta CDR3 regions used RNA as the template. Initially, a first-round RT-PCR of the TCR CDR3 employed the HTBI primer set. TCRdb re-derived calls from the multiplex PCR reads in MiXCR, one entry per CDR3 protein. The repertoire holds about 500,000 distinct CDR3 sequences, with more than 15% as singletons. The germline V gene encodes CDR1 SGHRS and CDR2 YFSETQ. V lost 5 bases, J lost 0 bases, and 15 bases lay in between. This CDR3 region has 15 residues. Findings of the study overall: Most thyroid clonotypes expanded above 0.001 appeared in blood too. Ophthalmopathy was identified by the model a median around 5.9 months ahead of onset.

The receptor was derived from a woman aged 25 to 39 with Graves' ophthalmopathy. Specimen: blood. This rearrangement joins TRBV5-1 to TRBJ2-7; D gene ambiguous. The CDR3 DNA reads TGCGCCAGCAGACGAGTGACATCGAGCTCCTACGAGCAGTACTTC. The encoded protein is CASRRVTSSSYEQYF. The full variable domain, completed using reference TRBV5-1 and TRBJ2-7, is KAGVTQTPRYLIKTRGQQVTLSCSPISGHRSVSWYQQTPGQGLQFLFEYFSETQRNKGNFPGRFSGRQFSNSRSEMNVSTLELGDSALYLCASRRVTSSSYEQYFGPGTRLTVT.